The source of this T cell receptor beta chain is a study of radiotherapy plus CTLA-4 blockade in lung cancer. Study in general: Disease control was present in 31% of patients, and objective responses in under 20%.

Sequenced by immunoSEQ multiplex PCR; TCRdb stores in-frame clones only, minus some. Altogether approximately 80,000 clones are present, around 81% being singletons, with the ten largest covering 22%. The CDR3 is made up of 15 amino acids. The V and J ends lost 0 bases and 5 bases respectively, with 14 bases between them. Notes on the study in general: An expansion of tumor-derived TCR clones occurred in blood after radiotherapy plus ipilimumab. Among reported predictors of response, early blood T cell clone dynamics with interferon-beta performed best.

This clone occurred a few times. The antigen is unknown. The receptor was isolated from a human donor with non-small cell lung cancer whose response to radiotherapy plus ipilimumab could not be evaluated. Some clones in this sample may be carry-over from other donors' samples. The starting material was peripheral blood, obtained from a patient treated with radiotherapy plus ipilimumab. The chain combines TRBV5-3 with TRBJ2-5, with D maybe TRBD2 (6 bases). Being an ORF, TRBV5-3 has a function that is uncertain. The DNA for the CDR3 is TGTGCCAGAAGCTTGGAAACGGGTGGGAGGGAGACCCAGTACTTC. Its protein is CARSLETGGRETQYF.